This section outlines one T cell receptor (beta chain) sequence together with its context. Its specificity is unknown. The sample belongs to a study of regulatory T cells in long-lasting Graves disease. Construction of the TCR beta libraries employed iRepertoire HTBI primers in conjunction with Arm-PCR of CDR3 regions. MiXCR was run by TCRdb on the multiplex PCR reads, yielding one entry per CDR3 protein. The sample consists of about 530,000 distinct CDR3 sequences, more than 15% of them appearing once. Germline lookup yields CDR1 SGDLS and CDR2 YYNGEE. Trimming removed 3 bases from V and 1 base from J, with 8 bases in between. This CDR3 spans 14 amino acids. General study results and limits: Persistent disease preferred TRBV28, TRBJ1-2 and TRBJ2-5.

Time point: newly diagnosed GD, antithyroid drugs for less than 3 months. From RNA extracted from PBMCs, the TCR library was made. Another study also made use of these data, one on T cells in Graves' hyperthyroidism and ophthalmopathy. That paper adds: In patients aged 18 to 65, hyperthyroidism was newly diagnosed, with duration under 2 months.

The TCR comes from a middle-aged woman with Graves disease. The genes are TRBV9 and TRBJ2-4, with D possibly matching TRBD1 (5 bases). Sequenced here: peripheral blood mononuclear cells (PBMCs), sampled at new diagnosis, from a patient treated with antithyroid drugs. CDR3 sequence: CASSARGAKNIQYF. DNA for the CDR3: TGTGCCAGCAGCGCAAGGGGTGCCAAAAACATTCAGTACTTC.